The TCR beta chain under discussion was sequenced for a study of technical replicates of blood from a handful of donors. Germline loops: CDR1 MNHEY, CDR2 SMNVEV (reference sequence). The V segment lost 5 bases and the J segment 3 bases; nucleotides outside the gene matches: 9. The CDR3 runs 15 residues. This table comes from immunoSEQ multiplex PCR, and its TCRdb copy is limited to in-frame clones, with some not included. The data contain about 75,000 clones, around 92% of them singletons. The chain uses TRBV27 and TRBJ2-7, with TRBD1 matching over 8 bases. This receptor was identified in a human donor in good health. Some clones in this sample may be carry-over from other donors' samples. The specimen was T cells isolated from PBMCs. CDR3 loop: CASSPTSTGGYEQYF. The CDR3 coding sequence is TGTGCCAGCAGTCCAACTTCCACAGGGGGCTACGAGCAGTACTTC.